A selection of T cell receptor beta chains follows, all from one sample in a study of vaccination and CD4 T cells after COVID-19. TCRdb used MiXCR to reprocess the PCR reads, holding one entry per CDR3 protein. The sample contains over 20,000 distinct CDR3 sequences, approximately 50% of which appear only once. These receptors are not linked to any known antigen. The sample was CD4+ T cells from blood, cultured in vitro. The receptors shown here come from a human donor who had recovered from COVID-19. CDR3s include the opening cysteine and the closing phenylalanine or tryptophan. D genes are given only for firm matches. A clone size is listed for some rows: how often the clone was seen (once, few, many), or a class if it is expanded.

abundance	v_gene	j_gene	d_gene	CDR3aa	CDR3nt
-	TRBV7-2	TRBJ2-3	-	CASSLLARGDTQYF	TGTGCCAGCAGCTTATTAGCTCGCGGAGATACGCAGTATTTT
-	TRBV20-1	TRBJ1-1	-	CSARDRRSGTEAFF	TGCAGTGCTAGAGATCGCCGGTCGGGCACTGAAGCTTTCTTT
-	TRBV6-5	TRBJ1-2	-	CASSYGQTDGYTF	TGTGCCAGCAGTTACGGACAGACCGATGGCTACACCTTC
-	TRBV19	TRBJ1-6	-	CASSDLGGSPLHF	TGTGCCAGTAGTGATCTGGGAGGGTCACCCCTCCACTTT
few	TRBV7-7	TRBJ2-2	TRBD2	CASSLASGGAAGELFF	TGTGCTAGCAGCTTAGCTAGCGGGGGGGCCGCCGGGGAGCTGTTTTTT
-	TRBV20-1	TRBJ1-4	-	CSARPDATNEKLFF	TGCAGTGCTCGCCCCGATGCAACTAATGAAAAACTGTTTTTT
once	TRBV30	TRBJ1-4	-	CAWSVRQGEKLFF	TGTGCCTGGAGTGTAAGGCAGGGCGAAAAACTGTTTTTT
-	TRBV20-1	TRBJ1-6	-	CSARDQGRNSPLHF	TGCAGTGCTAGAGACCAGGGGCGTAATTCACCCCTCCACTTT
-	TRBV7-3	TRBJ2-5	-	CASSPGAQETQYF	TGTGCCAGCAGCCCTGGGGCGCAAGAGACCCAGTACTTC
few	TRBV2	TRBJ2-4	-	CASSDRGAKNIQYF	TGTGCCAGCAGTGACAGGGGCGCCAAAAACATTCAGTACTTC
few	TRBV7-2	TRBJ2-3	-	CASSLLADTQYF	TGTGCCAGCAGCTTACTCGCAGATACGCAGTATTTT
few	TRBV24-1	TRBJ2-1	TRBD2	CATSESGTSAYNEQFF	TGTGCCACCAGCGAATCAGGGACTAGTGCGTACAATGAGCAGTTCTTC
few	TRBV11-2	TRBJ1-2	-	CASSLGPNYGYTF	TGTGCCAGCAGCCTGGGACCTAACTATGGCTACACCTTC
-	TRBV6-5	TRBJ2-3	-	CASSSRTGTDTQYF	TGTGCCAGCAGTTCCCGAACGGGCACAGATACGCAGTATTTT
-	TRBV2	TRBJ2-7	-	CASSDLVLGPEQYF	TGTGCCAGCAGCGACCTAGTGTTGGGCCCCGAGCAGTACTTC
few	TRBV20-1	TRBJ2-1	-	CSARGPQGSGEQFF	TGCAGTGCTAGAGGTCCACAGGGATCGGGTGAGCAGTTCTTC
few	TRBV6-2/TRBV6-3	TRBJ1-2	-	CASSTLPGSLYGYTF	TGTGCCAGCAGTACGCTCCCTGGGTCCCTCTATGGCTACACCTTC
-	TRBV20-1	TRBJ2-3	-	CSAIRGGRADTQYF	TGCAGTGCCATAAGGGGGGGGAGGGCAGATACGCAGTATTTT
-	TRBV19	TRBJ1-2	-	CASSIRDYGYTF	TGTGCCAGTAGTATCAGGGACTATGGCTACACCTTC
-	TRBV20-1	TRBJ1-6	-	CSASPGSSNSPLHF	TGCAGTGCTAGCCCAGGGAGTAGTAATTCACCCCTCCACTTT
-	TRBV7-2	TRBJ2-3	-	CASSFSGSQSTDTQYF	TGTGCCAGCAGCTTTTCTGGGAGTCAAAGCACAGATACGCAGTATTTT
-	TRBV15	TRBJ1-2	-	CATSRGESYGYTF	TGTGCCACCAGCAGGGGGGAGTCCTATGGCTACACCTTC
-	TRBV7-8	TRBJ2-3	TRBD2	CASSLGLRLAGVTDTQYF	TGTGCCAGCAGCTTAGGGCTCCGACTAGCGGGAGTAACAGATACGCAGTATTTT
few	TRBV27	TRBJ2-7	TRBD1	CASSPQGGDAYEQYF	TGTGCCAGCAGTCCCCAAGGGGGCGATGCTTACGAGCAGTACTTC
-	TRBV20-1	TRBJ1-1	-	CSARDGRRSEAFF	TGCAGTGCTAGAGATGGCAGGAGGTCTGAAGCTTTCTTT
few	TRBV21-1	TRBJ1-2	-	CATFGTGWAFRAYYGYTF	TGTGCCACATTTGGGACAGGTTGGGCTTTTCGAGCCTACTATGGCTACACCTTC
few	TRBV2	TRBJ1-1	-	CASTWGVENTEAFF	TGTGCCAGCACTTGGGGGGTGGAGAACACTGAAGCTTTCTTT
-	TRBV20-1	TRBJ2-5	-	CSASDETQYF	TGCAGTGCTAGTGATGAGACCCAGTACTTC
-	TRBV7-2	TRBJ2-3	-	CASSLETQGPSQYF	TGTGCCAGCAGCTTAGAAACGCAGGGCCCTTCGCAGTATTTT
-	TRBV7-9	TRBJ2-2	-	CASSLVGPEVGELFF	TGTGCCAGCAGCCTTGTGGGACCGGAGGTTGGGGAGCTGTTTTTT
-	TRBV27	TRBJ1-5	-	CASNSGQPPLEPQHF	TGTGCCAGCAATTCTGGACAGCCGCCTTTGGAGCCCCAGCATTTT
-	TRBV28	TRBJ2-2	TRBD1	CASRRTGDTGELFF	TGTGCCAGCAGACGGACAGGGGACACCGGGGAGCTGTTTTTT
-	TRBV20-1	TRBJ2-7	TRBD2	CSARRGLAGGFRLTYEQYF	TGCAGTGCTAGGAGGGGACTAGCGGGAGGGTTCCGCCTCACCTACGAGCAGTACTTC
few	TRBV5-5	TRBJ1-1	-	CASSTGYSGTEAFF	TGTGCCAGCAGCACAGGGTACTCGGGGACTGAAGCTTTCTTT
few	TRBV7-9	TRBJ1-5	-	CASSQAPNRDGVNQPQHF	TGTGCCAGCAGTCAAGCACCCAACAGGGACGGGGTTAATCAGCCCCAGCATTTT
-	TRBV12-3/TRBV12-4	TRBJ1-2	-	CASSFGDYGYTF	TGTGCCAGCAGTTTTGGCGACTATGGCTACACCTTC
-	TRBV12-5	TRBJ2-2	-	CASGLNAGYTGELFF	TGTGCTAGTGGTTTGAACGCCGGCTACACCGGGGAGCTGTTTTTT
few	TRBV14	TRBJ1-2	-	CASSQRRHGYTF	TGTGCCAGCAGCCAAAGGCGGCATGGCTACACCTTC
-	TRBV20-1	TRBJ2-1	-	CSALAGAALREQFF	TGCAGTGCTTTGGCGGGGGCGGCTTTGCGTGAGCAGTTCTTC
-	TRBV7-2	TRBJ1-1	-	CASSSTDPGTEAFF	TGTGCCAGCAGCTCGACAGACCCCGGCACTGAAGCTTTCTTT
-	TRBV30	TRBJ2-7	-	CAWSSSRVRGSGGQYF	TGTGCCTGGAGTTCCTCCCGAGTCAGGGGAAGTGGCGGGCAGTACTTC